The 14 T cell receptor beta chains below were found in one sample sequenced in a study of blood T cell repertoires in COVID-19. Produced via immunoSEQ multiplex PCR; TCRdb's table is partial and in-frame only. This table has fewer than 200,000 clones, around 86% appearing once. What was sequenced was peripheral blood. Every receptor here comes from a woman older than 75 with COVID-19, enrolled during active disease.

The chain uses TRBV5-1 and TRBJ2-1; 10 bases agree with TRBD1. V dropped 4 bases and J dropped 1; count of bases not matched to a gene: 8. The germline V gene has CDR1 SGHRS and CDR2 YFSETQ. The CDR3 contains 17 residues. CDR3 in DNA: TGCGCCAGCAGCGCGGGACAGGGGAGGGGGTCCTACAATGAGCAGTTCTTC. It yields the protein CASSAGQGRGSYNEQFF. Using reference TRBV5-1 and TRBJ2-1 for the parts outside the CDR3, the full variable domain is KAGVTQTPRYLIKTRGQQVTLSCSPISGHRSVSWYQQTPGQGLQFLFEYFSETQRNKGNFPGRFSGRQFSNSRSEMNVSTLELGDSALYLCASSAGQGRGSYNEQFFGPGTRLTVL.

The chain recombines TRBV28 with TRBJ2-4, with a weak D call TRBD1 (5 bases). CDR3 length equals 14 residues. Trimming pared 3 bases from V and 10 bases from J, leaving 16 bases between. Germline-derived CDR1 and CDR2 are MDHEN and SYDVKM. CDR3 in amino acids: CASSFLQGVRIQYF. DNA for the CDR3: TGTGCCAGCAGTTTCCTCCAGGGTGTTAGGATTCAGTACTTC.

The V call is TRBV3-1 (or the pseudogene TRBV3-2), the J call TRBJ1-3; D uncertain. Germline CDR1 reads LGHDT; CDR2 reads YNNKEL (reference sequence). The CDR3 spans 12 residues. V lost 0 bases and J lost 8, with 5 bases in between. CDR3 in amino acids: CASSQDPDTIYF. The CDR3 DNA is TGTGCCAGCAGCCAAGATCCGGACACCATATATTTT.

The chain has TRBV20-1 and TRBJ2-1; D call uncertain. The CDR3 contains 11 residues. Per germline, CDR1 DFQATT and CDR2 SNEGSKA (reference sequence). Deletions cut 0 bases from V and 7 bases from J, with 4 bases between. For the CDR3, the DNA is TGCAGTGCTAGAGATTCGAATGAGCAGTTCTTC. Its protein is CSARDSNEQFF.

The CDR3 reads CSASSRQANTEAFF. DNA of the CDR3: TGCAGTGCTAGTTCTCGCCAGGCCAACACTGAAGCTTTCTTT. The chain is built from TRBV20-1 and TRBJ1-1, with D unclear. Germline V gives CDR1 DFQATT, CDR2 SNEGSKA (reference sequence). Trimming removed 3 bases from V and 2 bases from J, with 13 bases in between. The CDR3 sequence is 14 residues long.

This sequence joins TRBV7-9 and TRBJ1-1, with TRBD1 matching over 9 bases. Germline CDR1 reads SEHNR; CDR2 reads FQNEAQ (reference sequence). Trimming took 1 base from V and 3 from J; bases not matched to a gene: 3. The CDR3 loop spans 15 amino acids. The CDR3 DNA is TGTGCCAGCAGCTTAGGGGGACAGGGTTACACTGAAGCTTTCTTT. It yields the protein CASSLGGQGYTEAFF.

The chain couples TRBV10-1 to TRBJ2-5; possible D gene TRBD1, 6 bases. Germline V gene lookup returns CDR1 WNHNN and CDR2 SYGVQD (reference sequence). V lost 7 bases to trimming and J lost 4 bases, with 19 bases between them. The CDR3 contains 15 residues. The CDR3 spells CASIEGQGGLETQYF. The CDR3 DNA follows: TGCGCCAGCATCGAGGGTCAAGGGGGTTTAGAGACCCAGTACTTC.

Concerning this clone itself: Other DNA sequences in this sample translate to the same CDR3. V is TRBV12-3 or TRBV12-4 and J is TRBJ1-5; D gene ambiguous. CDR3 size: 13 residues. Between the trimmed V and J ends, which lost 2 bases and 4 bases, there was a span of 6 bases. The CDR3 bases are TGTGCCAGCAGTTTACCCCCGAATCAGCCCCAGCATTTT. Its translation is CASSLPPNQPQHF.

The chain is built from TRBV5-4 and TRBJ1-6; 9 bases map to TRBD1. Trimming cost V 3 bases and J 7 bases; bases outside gene matches: 5. CDR3 length equals 15 residues. Germline lookup yields CDR1 SGHNT and CDR2 YYREEE (reference sequence). In DNA form, the CDR3 reads TGTGCCAGCAGCTCTAACGGGACAGGGAATTCACCCCTCCACTTT. It codes for CASSSNGTGNSPLHF.

This sequence joins TRBV7-9 and TRBJ2-1; TRBD2 matches at 9 bases. This CDR3 region has 19 residues. J was trimmed by 1 base and V by 1 base; bases with no gene match: 11. The germline gives CDR1 SEHNR, CDR2 FQNEAQ (reference sequence). The CDR3 here is CASSLGRGLAGDSYNEQFF. CDR3 DNA: TGTGCCAGCAGCTTAGGACGGGGACTAGCCGGAGATTCCTACAATGAGCAGTTCTTC.

The chain couples TRBV19 to TRBJ1-2, with a possible D match to TRBD1 (6 bases). V was cut by 5 bases and J by 6 bases, with 10 bases left in between. Per the germline V gene, CDR1 is LNHDA and CDR2 is SQIVND (reference sequence). This CDR3 region has 12 residues. The CDR3 loop is CASSVRGNGYTF. The CDR3 DNA sequence: TGTGCCAGTAGTGTCAGGGGAAATGGCTACACCTTC.

The V and J genes are TRBV6-2 or TRBV6-3 and TRBJ2-7; D is perhaps TRBD2 (6 bases). V was cut by 2 bases and J by 5 bases, with 16 bases left in between. The CDR3 contains 15 residues. CDR1 is MNHEY and CDR2 is SVGEGT in the germline V gene. The CDR3 nucleotides read TGTGCCAGCAGTTACAGGGGCACTAGCCACCACGAGCAGTACTTC. Translated: CASSYRGTSHHEQYF.

The V gene is TRBV11-2, the J gene TRBJ2-1; TRBD2 might be the D (6 bases). This CDR3 contains 15 residues. Germline V gene lookup returns CDR1 SGHAT and CDR2 FQNNGV. Trimming cost V 5 bases and J 6 bases, with 17 bases left between them. The DNA for the CDR3 is TGTGCCAGCAGCCTTAGCGGCAACTTCCTCAATGAGCAGTTCTTC. Protein sequence: CASSLSGNFLNEQFF.

V is TRBV5-1 and J is TRBJ2-7; 13 nucleotides agree with TRBD2. Per the germline V gene, CDR1 is SGHRS and CDR2 is YFSETQ. V was clipped by 5 bases and J by 5 bases; unmatched bases: 7. The CDR3 spans 15 residues. CDR3 nucleotides: TGCGCCAGCAGTTCTACCGGGACTAGCGGGAACGAGCAGTACTTC. Translated: CASSSTGTSGNEQYF.